This TCR beta chain was documented in a study of CD8+ T cells in alopecia areata. Findings and caveats of the study: Lesional tissue from the scalp (especially in alopecia totalis/universalis) showed higher clonality than normal scalp. Association of baseline CD8+ expansion with response is uncertain owing to one nonresponder. Scalp sequencing also captures normal skin's resident alphabeta T cells. Scalp and blood retained many expanded lesional clones during tofacitinib.

Treatment given: oral pan-JAK inhibitor, 5-10 mg twice daily. This clone came up once. What it binds is unknown. cDNA reverse transcribed from extracted RNA served as the sequencing template. Clones were read by immunoSEQ multiplex PCR, and TCRdb kept only the in-frame ones, dropping some. Among about 64,000 clones listed, around 45% were seen once. V was pared by 1 base and J by 7 bases, with 9 bases of the junction left unmatched. Germline CDR1 SQVTM, CDR2 ANQGSEA. The CDR3 runs 14 residues. The chain combines TRBV29-1 with TRBJ2-7, with 8 bases that match TRBD1. The sequence was collected from a human donor with alopecia areata. Material: CD8+ T cells sorted from blood, obtained at approximately week 36, from a patient treated with tofacitinib. CDR3 sequence: CSVEGGRGLGEQYF. Written as DNA, the CDR3 is TGCAGCGTTGAAGGTGGCAGGGGGCTAGGAGAGCAGTACTTC.